The 20 T cell receptor beta chains below all came from one sample that was sequenced in a study of Graves' ophthalmopathy and Graves' hyperthyroidism. Beta-chain TCR CDR3 regions were amplified from RNA transcripts. The first round was an RT-PCR with HTBI primers, and the second round was a multiplex PCR. TCRdb re-called the multiplex PCR reads with MiXCR, one entry per CDR3 protein. The sample yields approximately 330,000 distinct CDR3 sequences, under 20% seen once. Sequenced material: peripheral blood. These TCRs come from an adult man with Graves' ophthalmopathy.

The table lists this clonotype with many counts. The rearrangement links TRBV20-1 to TRBJ2-7, with a tentative D call TRBD2 (6 bases). Trimming pared 3 bases from V and 5 bases from J, leaving 11 bases between. Per germline, CDR1 DFQATT and CDR2 SNEGSKA (reference sequence). The CDR3 is 12 residues long. The CDR3 loop reads CSASRRRDEQYF. DNA of the CDR3: TGCAGTGCTAGCCGTAGGAGGGACGAGCAGTACTTC.

This clonotype occurred many times. A much larger clone is a single base away; this may be a read error. The V call is TRBV20-1, the J call TRBJ2-5, with D maybe TRBD2 (7 bases). V gave up 2 bases and J gave up 7 bases, with 14 bases separating them. This CDR3 has 13 amino acids. From germline, CDR1 is DFQATT and CDR2 SNEGSKA (reference sequence). The chain's CDR3 is CSARRGARGTQYF. The CDR3 bases are TGCAGTGCTAGACGGGGGGCCAGGGGGACCCAGTACTTC.

This clonotype was recorded many times. The chain employs TRBV6-5 and TRBJ1-5; 9 bases fit TRBD1. This CDR3 is 16 amino acids long. Germline CDR1 MNHEY, CDR2 SVGAGI. The V and J ends lost 10 bases and 0 bases, in that order; junction bases with no gene match: 10. The CDR3 loop reads CATVGGQGYSNQPQHF. In DNA form, the CDR3 reads TGTGCCACCGTTGGTGGACAGGGGTATAGCAATCAGCCCCAGCATTTT.

This clonotype was detected many times. This chain joins TRBV30 and TRBJ1-5, with D perhaps TRBD1 (5 bases). The V gene's germline CDR1 is GTSNPN and CDR2 SVGIG (reference sequence). The CDR3 runs to 14 residues. With 2 bases removed from V and 9 bases from J, the gap between germline ends came to 17 bases. The CDR3 DNA sequence: TGTGCCTGGAGTACCGGGGCGCCGACTCGGCCCCAGCATTTT. Translating gives CAWSTGAPTRPQHF.

Ten or more counts support this clonotype. This chain uses TRBV29-1 with TRBJ1-1; D unclear. With 5 bases removed from V and 0 bases from J, the gap between germline ends came to 13 bases. From germline, CDR1 is SQVTM and CDR2 ANQGSEA. This CDR3 contains 14 residues. This chain's CDR3 is CSVSRELMNTEAFF. CDR3 DNA sequence: TGCAGCGTTTCCAGAGAGCTAATGAACACTGAAGCTTTCTTT.

There are many counts of this clonotype. The chain employs TRBV7-2 and TRBJ1-1, with D tentatively TRBD1 (5 bases). This CDR3 is built from 14 residues. Trimming removed 5 bases from V and 4 bases from J, with 14 bases in between. The germline V gene has CDR1 SGHTA and CDR2 FQGNSA. The CDR3 coding sequence is TGTGCCAGCAGCCCGCTCGGGGGGAGCACTGAAGCTTTCTTT. Amino acid sequence: CASSPLGGSTEAFF.

The rearrangement uses TRBV13 and TRBJ2-2; perhaps TRBD1 as D (6 bases). This CDR3 is 16 amino acids long. The V end lost 5 bases, the J end lost 4 bases, and 17 bases lay between the germline ends. Germline CDR1 reads PRHDT; CDR2 reads FYEKMQ (reference sequence). The CDR3 loop is CASSPRGGDGTGELFF. CDR3 bases: TGTGCCAGCAGCCCCAGAGGGGGAGATGGCACCGGGGAGCTGTTTTTT.

The rearrangement joins TRBV20-1 to TRBJ2-7; maybe TRBD1 (5 bases). V shed 3 bases and J shed 2 bases, with 14 bases lying between them. Germline lookup yields CDR1 DFQATT and CDR2 SNEGSKA (reference sequence). The CDR3 is made up of 14 amino acids. CDR3 region: CSASQGSGAYEQYF. As DNA, the CDR3 is TGCAGTGCTAGCCAGGGATCCGGAGCCTACGAGCAGTACTTC.

This clonotype was detected many times. The chain uses TRBV20-1 and TRBJ1-6, with 8 bases matching TRBD1. The V segment lost 3 bases and the J segment 7 bases; nucleotides outside the gene matches: 8. Germline loops: CDR1 DFQATT, CDR2 SNEGSKA (reference sequence). The CDR3 spans 15 residues. Written as DNA, the CDR3 is TGCAGTGCTAGTGGACAGGGAGGCATAAATTCACCCCTCCACTTT. Translating it yields CSASGQGGINSPLHF.

In its sample, this clonotype was seen many times. In DNA form, the CDR3 reads TGTGCCAGCAGCTTCACCCAGACCTACGAGCAGTACTTC. It translates to CASSFTQTYEQYF. V gene TRBV11-2 combines with J gene TRBJ2-7; no firm D call. Trimming pared 3 bases from V and 2 bases from J, leaving 8 bases between. CDR1 SGHAT and CDR2 FQNNGV come from the germline V gene. There are 13 residues in the CDR3.

This clonotype came up many times. The genes are TRBV7-2 and TRBJ1-5; D is uncertain. Trimming pared 5 bases from V and 3 bases from J, leaving 14 bases between. CDR3 length: 15 amino acids. Germline lookup yields CDR1 SGHTA and CDR2 FQGNSA. This CDR3 reads CASSREAQPNQPQHF. Here the CDR3 DNA reads TGTGCCAGCAGCCGTGAGGCCCAGCCCAATCAGCCCCAGCATTTT.

The gene calls are TRBV9 and TRBJ2-5, with no clear D. Deletions cut 4 bases from V and 10 bases from J, with 23 bases between. CDR1 and CDR2 from the germline V gene are SGDLS and YYNGEE. The CDR3 totals 15 residues. The chain's CDR3 is CASSPHPGSSYDQYF. Written as DNA, the CDR3 is TGTGCCAGCAGCCCCCATCCTGGGTCCTCCTACGACCAGTACTTC.

This clonotype was observed at least ten times. The genes are TRBV6-1 and TRBJ1-2, with a possible D match to TRBD1 (5 bases). The germline V and J ends were trimmed by 3 bases and 4 bases, with 9 bases remaining between them. Germline CDR1 and CDR2: MNHNS and SASEGT. The CDR3 sequence is 13 residues long. CDR3 amino acids: CASSEAGFYGYTF. The CDR3 DNA sequence: TGTGCCAGCAGTGAGGCAGGGTTCTATGGCTACACCTTC.

This clonotype showed up many times. The V and J genes are TRBV12-3 or TRBV12-4 and TRBJ2-7, with 15 bases identical to TRBD2. This CDR3 has 20 residues. V trimming: 0 bases; J trimming: 0 bases; junction bases outside the gene matches: 9. CDR3 nucleotide sequence: TGTGCCAGCAGTTTAGCGTCGCGGGGACTAGCGGGGGGCCACTCCTACGAGCAGTACTTC. Translation: CASSLASRGLAGGHSYEQYF.

The CDR3 spells CSANPGTGYGYTF. In DNA form, the CDR3 reads TGCAGTGCAAACCCCGGGACAGGGTATGGCTACACCTTC. The chain links TRBV20-1 to TRBJ1-2; TRBD1 aligns across 9 bases. CDR1 and CDR2 from the germline V gene are DFQATT and SNEGSKA (reference sequence). V was clipped by 6 bases and J by 5 bases; unmatched bases: 7. This CDR3 has 13 amino acids.

This chain joins TRBV12-3 or TRBV12-4 and TRBJ1-5; D not resolved. Deletions cut 4 bases from V and 5 bases from J, with 9 bases between. The CDR3 is 13 residues long. CDR3 DNA sequence: TGTGCCAGCAGTTCCACCACAGATCAGCCCCAGCATTTT. This translates into CASSSTTDQPQHF.

This clonotype was seen only a few times. One base away lies a much larger clone, so this may be a sequencing read error. The chain carries TRBV11-2 and TRBJ2-5; TRBD2 agrees at 7 bases. The CDR3 is 14 residues long. In germline, CDR1 is SGHAT, CDR2 FQNNGV. CDR3 nucleotides: TGTGTCAGCAGCCCTATAGCGGGCAGGGAGACCCAGTACTTC. It encodes CVSSPIAGRETQYF.

This clonotype was detected ten times or more. The chain couples TRBV19 to TRBJ2-2, with D tentatively TRBD1 (5 bases). Germline V CDR1 and CDR2: LNHDA, SQIVND (reference sequence). The V gene lost 5 bases and the J gene lost 5 bases, with 12 bases spanning the gap. This CDR3 is built from 14 residues. This CDR3 reads CASSPPAGTGELFF. The CDR3 nucleotides are TGTGCCAGTAGTCCCCCGGCAGGGACCGGGGAGCTGTTTTTT.

This clonotype was counted at least ten times. V and J are TRBV4-2 and TRBJ2-2; 11 bases line up with TRBD2. The CDR3 has 17 amino acids. V was clipped by 2 bases and J by 5 bases; unmatched bases: 7. CDR1 and CDR2 (germline): LGHNA, YNFKEQ. CDR3 loop: CASSQISLAGGTGELFF. The CDR3 DNA reads as TGTGCCAGCAGCCAAATCAGTCTAGCGGGGGGTACCGGGGAGCTGTTTTTT.

The chain employs TRBV19 and TRBJ2-6, with TRBD1 identical over 11 bases. V lost 9 bases, J lost 1 base, and 2 bases stayed unmatched. Germline V gives CDR1 LNHDA, CDR2 SQIVND (reference sequence). There are 15 residues in the CDR3. The CDR3 nucleotides are TGTGCCAGCCGGGACAGGGGGTCTGGGGCCAACGTCCTGACTTTC. Residues: CASRDRGSGANVLTF.